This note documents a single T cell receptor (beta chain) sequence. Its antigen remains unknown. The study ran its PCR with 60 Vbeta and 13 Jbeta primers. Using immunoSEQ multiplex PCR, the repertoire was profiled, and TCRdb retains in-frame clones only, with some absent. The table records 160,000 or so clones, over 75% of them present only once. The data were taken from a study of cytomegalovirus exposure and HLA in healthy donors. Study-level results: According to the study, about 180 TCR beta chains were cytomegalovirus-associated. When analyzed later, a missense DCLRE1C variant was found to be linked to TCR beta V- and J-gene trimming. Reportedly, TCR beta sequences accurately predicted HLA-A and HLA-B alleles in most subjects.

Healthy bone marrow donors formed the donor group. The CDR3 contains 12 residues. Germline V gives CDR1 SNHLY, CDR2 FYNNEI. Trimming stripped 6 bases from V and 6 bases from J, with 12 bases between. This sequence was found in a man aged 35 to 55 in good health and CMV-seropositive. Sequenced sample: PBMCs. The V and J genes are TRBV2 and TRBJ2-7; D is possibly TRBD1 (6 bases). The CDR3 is CASREDRSEQYF. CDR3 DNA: TGTGCCAGCAGGGAGGACAGATCCGAGCAGTACTTC.